The source of this T cell receptor beta chain is a study of tumor-infiltrating lymphocytes in primary liver carcinoma. Study context: Sequenced samples came back with roughly 3.5 to 7.5 million productive TCRbeta reads, and the counts looked alike across tissue types. Study-wide results and limits: With p = 0.039, the top-250-clone fraction in tumors significantly exceeded that in blood. A small share of top clones, only about 7-25%, was found in all five tumor regions.

Investigators took RNA and DNA out together from 20-30 mg of unsorted bulk tissue. The patients presented with primary liver carcinoma, which was managed through surgical resection. This CDR3 is 13 amino acids long. V lost 5 bases to trimming and J lost 7 bases; unmatched junction nucleotides: 5. Making TCR beta cDNA involved 400 to 600 ng total RNA and a constant-region primer. Three nested multiplex PCR rounds, a slightly modified ARM-PCR, produced the libraries for TCR beta. In the first two PCR rounds, TRBV1-TRBV30 forward primers were paired with a C-beta reverse primer, and each round lasted nine to ten cycles. A single record per CDR3 protein comes from TCRdb applying MiXCR to the multiplex PCR reads. The data hold 55,000 to 70,000 distinct CDR3 sequences, with around 64% observed a single time. This clonotype has at least ten counts. Antigen: not known.

This clonotype was sampled from a man aged 40-55 years with primary liver carcinoma and hepatitis B virus infection. J is TRBJ1-5 and V is TRBV12-3 or TRBV12-4; TRBD1 matches at 7 bases. Sequenced material: liver tumor tissue from sampling region 2. The subset: tumor region T2, inferior pole. CDR3 loop: CASSEGAGQPQHF. The CDR3 coding sequence is TGTGCCAGCAGTGAGGGGGCAGGGCAGCCCCAGCATTTT.